This T cell receptor beta chain was sequenced for a study of blood T cell repertoires in COVID-19. With V trimmed by 0 bases and J by 4 bases, 8 bases remained unmatched. In germline, CDR1 is LGHNA, CDR2 YSLEER. The CDR3 consists of 17 residues. Seattle patient enrollment occurred during active infection, with longitudinal follow-up thereafter. The method was immunoSEQ multiplex PCR; TCRdb's version includes in-frame clones alone and lacks a portion of them. The profile shows 300,000 to 350,000 clones, almost 90% of them singletons. This receptor was obtained from a woman aged 40 to 50 with COVID-19, enrolled during active disease. Sequenced sample: peripheral blood. This chain uses TRBV4-3 with TRBJ1-4, with 7 bases identical to TRBD1. CDR3 loop: CASSQDSFTGVNEKLFF. CDR3 bases: TGCGCCAGCAGCCAAGATAGCTTTACAGGGGTTAATGAAAAACTGTTTTTT.